These 9 T cell receptor beta chains originate from one sample sequenced in a study of OX40 agonist ivuxolimab in advanced cancers. Assay: immunoSEQ multiplex PCR; the TCRdb copy retains only in-frame clones and omits some. This table has about 62,000 clones, approximately 88% appearing once. The sample was CD4+ or CD8+ T cells sorted from blood, taken in a trial of the OX40 agonist ivuxolimab. All receptors come from an adult with an advanced solid tumor such as melanoma, head and neck, liver or kidney cancer.

This clone was counted once. This chain links TRBV6-5 with TRBJ1-1; TRBD1 aligns across 10 bases. This CDR3 region has 15 residues. Germline lookup yields CDR1 MNHEY and CDR2 SVGAGI. J was trimmed by 11 bases and V by 6 bases; bases with no gene match: 15. CDR3 sequence reads: CASRPPTTGGDRAFF. CDR3 in DNA: TGTGCCAGCAGACCTCCTACGACAGGGGGCGATCGGGCTTTCTTT.

The chain carries TRBV30 and TRBJ2-3; D may correspond to TRBD1 or TRBD2 (5 bases each). The CDR3 is made up of 14 amino acids. In germline, CDR1 is GTSNPN, CDR2 SVGIG (reference sequence). V lost 1 base, J lost 6 bases, and 14 bases lay in between. The DNA of the CDR3 is TGTGCCTGGAGTGCCGGGACGGGCCGGGATACGCAGTATTTT. The encoded protein is CAWSAGTGRDTQYF.

This rearrangement joins TRBV15 to TRBJ2-5, with 8 positions matching TRBD1. V was clipped by 2 bases and J by 5 bases; unmatched bases: 4. The CDR3 spans 14 residues. The germline gives CDR1 LNHNV, CDR2 YYDKDF (reference sequence). The CDR3 DNA sequence: TGTGCCACCAGCAGACCGACAGGGGCCGAGACCCAGTACTTC. This encodes CATSRPTGAETQYF. Full variable domain (remainder filled in from reference TRBV15 and TRBJ2-5): DAMVIQNPRYQVTQFGKPVTLSCSQTLNHNVMYWYQQKSSQAPKLLFHYYDKDFNNEADTPDNFQSRRPNTSFCFLDIRSPGLGDTAMYLCATSRPTGAETQYFGPGTRLLVL.

CDR3 sequence: CASSYPGTQETQYF. CDR3 in DNA: TGTGCCAGCAGTTACCCGGGGACCCAAGAGACCCAGTACTTC. V gene TRBV6-6 combines with J gene TRBJ2-5, with D perhaps TRBD1 or TRBD2 (5 bases each). V was trimmed by 2 bases and J by 1 base, leaving 8 bases between them. The CDR3 consists of 14 residues. The germline gives CDR1 MNHNY, CDR2 SVGAGI (reference sequence).

This chain connects TRBV5-4 to TRBJ1-2; D unresolved. Germline lookup yields CDR1 SGHNT and CDR2 YYREEE (reference sequence). V was cut by 1 base and J by 7 bases, with 14 bases left in between. This CDR3 comprises 14 residues. Here the CDR3 DNA reads TGTGCCAGCAGCTTGTTCGAGATTTCGGGTGGCTACACCTTC. Protein product: CASSLFEISGGYTF.

This chain uses TRBV28 with TRBJ2-1, with TRBD1 as a possible D gene (6 bases). This CDR3 has 17 amino acids. Between the trimmed V and J ends, which lost 7 bases and 3 bases, there was a span of 22 bases. CDR1 is MDHEN, CDR2 SYDVKM, per germline. This CDR3 is CASTTPAAGTSYNEQFF. The CDR3 DNA follows: TGTGCCAGCACTACTCCCGCCGCCGGGACAAGCTACAATGAGCAGTTCTTC. The full variable domain, rest sourced from reference TRBV28 and TRBJ2-1, is DVKVTQSSRYLVKRTGEKVFLECVQDMDHENMFWYRQDPGLGLRLIYFSYDVKMKEKGDIPEGYSVSREKKERFSLILESASTNQTSMYLCASTTPAAGTSYNEQFFGPGTRLTVL.

V gene TRBV30 combines with J gene TRBJ2-1; 9 positions agree with TRBD2. V lost 0 bases and J lost 5; bases outside the gene matches: 5. Germline CDR1 and CDR2: GTSNPN and SVGIG (reference sequence). There are 15 residues in the CDR3. Written as DNA, the CDR3 is TGTGCCTGGAGTGTATTTCTAGCGGGGCACAATGAGCAGTTCTTC. Encoded protein: CAWSVFLAGHNEQFF. The entire variable domain, with the rest obtained from reference TRBV30 and TRBJ2-1, is as follows: SQTIHQWPATLVQPVGSPLSLECTVEGTSNPNLYWYRQAAGRGLQLLFYSVGIGQISSEVPQNLSASRPQDRQFILSSKKLLLSDSGFYLCAWSVFLAGHNEQFFGPGTRLTVL.

The V call is TRBV2, the J call TRBJ1-6, with no clear D. The CDR3 is 15 residues long. Germline-derived CDR1 and CDR2 are SNHLY and FYNNEI. The V gene lost 3 bases and the J gene lost 6 bases, with 12 bases spanning the gap. CDR3 nucleotide sequence: TGTGCCAGCAGTGATGCTCGGACCGCTAATTCACCCCTCCACTTT. Translated: CASSDARTANSPLHF.

This clone came up once. V and J are TRBV2 and TRBJ2-5; maybe TRBD2 (5 bases). CDR3 length: 14 amino acids. Looked up from germline, CDR1 is SNHLY and CDR2 is FYNNEI. V was trimmed by 4 bases and J by 4 bases, leaving 13 bases between them. CDR3 DNA: TGTGCCAGCAGTGCTAGGTATCGGGGAGAGACCCAGTACTTC. Amino acid sequence: CASSARYRGETQYF.